This T cell receptor beta chain was obtained from a study of blood T cell repertoires in COVID-19. In the study overall: In each case, the material was cDNA or gDNA derived from T cells, B-cell-depleted T cells, or PBMCs.

In germline, CDR1 is SGHRS, CDR2 YFSETQ. The CDR3 loop spans 17 amino acids. The ends lost 4 bases at V and 6 bases at J; junction bases unmatched: 14. Sequencing was performed with immunoSEQ multiplex PCR; in TCRdb, only in-frame clones are kept and a portion is missing. The data contain around 56,000 clones, over 75% of them singletons. The V gene is TRBV5-1, the J gene TRBJ2-7; 12 bases are a match to TRBD2. This sequence was found in a man aged 60 to 69 with active or convalescent COVID-19. The sequenced material came from peripheral blood. For the CDR3, the DNA is TGCGCCAGCAGCATGGGCATACTAGCGGGAGGTTCCGGCGAGCAGTACTTC. Its translation: CASSMGILAGGSGEQYF.